The next 19 T cell receptor beta chains were all read from a single sample in a study of OX40 agonist ivuxolimab in advanced cancers. The protocol was immunoSEQ multiplex PCR, while the TCRdb copy is restricted to in-frame clones and leaves out a portion. The top ten clones hold roughly 5.2% of a sample with roughly 100,000 clones, roughly four fifths of them seen once. Sequencing was performed on CD4+ or CD8+ T cells sorted from blood, taken in a trial of the OX40 agonist ivuxolimab. The receptors derive from an adult with an advanced solid tumor such as melanoma, head and neck, liver or kidney cancer.

The V call is TRBV14, the J call TRBJ2-7, with D perhaps matching TRBD1 (5 bases). CDR1 is SGHDN, CDR2 FVKESK, per germline. The CDR3 runs to 16 residues. Trimming shortened V by 0 bases and J by 1 base, and 13 bases separated the two germline ends. The CDR3 nucleotides read TGTGCCAGCAGCCAAGATAGGGGTCAGTGGTCCTACGAGCAGTACTTC. It is translated as CASSQDRGQWSYEQYF.

The chain links TRBV6-1 to TRBJ2-3; the match to TRBD1 covers 7 bases. This CDR3 spans 16 amino acids. Unmatched junction bases numbered 10, after V lost 4 bases and J lost 3 bases. Germline CDR1 reads MNHNS; CDR2 reads SASEGT. CDR3: CASSGGGLGATDTQYF. CDR3 coding DNA: TGTGCCAGCAGTGGAGGGGGCTTGGGCGCAACAGATACGCAGTATTTT.

The genes are TRBV11-1 and TRBJ1-3; D is possibly TRBD1 (6 bases). CDR3 length: 15 residues. Trimming took 5 bases from V and 4 from J, leaving 15 bases between them. Germline V gene sequence: CDR1 SGHAT, CDR2 FQDESV (reference sequence). The CDR3 DNA follows: TGTGCCAGCAGCGCAAACCAGGGGAAAGGAAACACCATATATTTT. Translated: CASSANQGKGNTIYF.

This chain connects TRBV25-1 to TRBJ1-6, with D unresolved. Germline V CDR1 and CDR2: MGHDK, SYGVNS. The CDR3 covers 16 residues. V lost 1 base, J lost 0 bases, and 7 bases lay in between. The CDR3 bases are TGTGCCAGCAGTGAATCCGGGAGCTCCTATAATTCACCCCTCCACTTT. Amino acids: CASSESGSSYNSPLHF.

The V and J genes are TRBV5-6 and TRBJ1-2, with a tentative D call TRBD1 (5 bases). V was shortened by 3 bases and J by 3 bases, with 15 bases between the two germline ends. Germline V gives CDR1 SGHDT, CDR2 YYEEEE. The CDR3 extends over 15 amino acids. CDR3 in amino acids: CASSSRGVWDYGYTF. CDR3 sequence (DNA): TGTGCCAGCAGCTCCCGGGGGGTCTGGGACTATGGCTACACCTTC.

CDR3: CASSLAGGTELFYNEQFF. CDR3 DNA sequence: TGTGCCAGCAGCTTAGCGGGGGGGACAGAATTATTTTACAATGAGCAGTTCTTC. V gene TRBV7-8 combines with J gene TRBJ2-1, with D perhaps being TRBD1 or TRBD2 (7 bases each). V was shortened by 0 bases and J by 4 bases, with 19 bases between the two germline ends. This CDR3 region has 18 residues. CDR1 is SGHVS and CDR2 is FQNEAQ in the germline V gene.

The chain joins TRBV6-1 to TRBJ1-2, with D maybe TRBD1 (5 bases). From germline, CDR1 is MNHNS and CDR2 SASEGT. Trimming took off 4 bases at V and 1 base at J, with 10 bases between the two ends. CDR3 length: 14 residues. In DNA, the CDR3 is TGTGCCAGCAGTGTGGACAATTATAACTATGGCTACACCTTC. Translation gives CASSVDNYNYGYTF.

V is TRBV5-1 and J is TRBJ2-3; D not certain. Germline CDR1 SGHRS, CDR2 YFSETQ. V dropped 0 bases and J dropped 0 bases, with 5 bases sitting between them. The CDR3 is made up of 14 amino acids. The CDR3: CASSLGASTDTQYF. For the CDR3, the DNA is TGCGCCAGCAGCTTGGGGGCTAGCACAGATACGCAGTATTTT.

The V gene is TRBV2, the J gene TRBJ2-7; TRBD1 matches at 7 bases. Germline loops: CDR1 SNHLY, CDR2 FYNNEI. This CDR3 is 15 amino acids long. V lost 6 bases, J lost 3 bases, and 11 bases stayed unmatched. For the CDR3, the DNA is TGTGCCAGCAGCTCTCTTTCGACAGGGTACTACGAGCAGTACTTC. Protein sequence: CASSSLSTGYYEQYF.

The chain carries TRBV2 and TRBJ1-2; tentatively, D is TRBD1 (5 bases). This CDR3 is built from 12 residues. Trimming left V 6 bases short and J 7 bases short, with 12 bases between. Germline V lookup: CDR1 SNHLY, CDR2 FYNNEI. The CDR3 region has the DNA TGTGCCAGCAGAAGAGACAGCTCTGGCTACACCTTC. This sequence encodes CASRRDSSGYTF.

The chain has TRBV5-1 and TRBJ2-7, with D unclear. CDR3 length equals 14 residues. Germline-derived CDR1 and CDR2 are SGHRS and YFSETQ. V lost 5 bases and J lost 0, with 12 bases in between. The CDR3 DNA follows: TGCGCCAGCAGTCCCTCTGCGTCCTCCTACGAGCAGTACTTC. Its protein product is CASSPSASSYEQYF.

The rearrangement links TRBV11-2 to TRBJ2-3; possible D gene TRBD2, 6 bases. Germline loops: CDR1 SGHAT, CDR2 FQNNGV. The V end was cut by 2 bases, the J end by 1 base, with 10 bases between. CDR3 length: 15 amino acids. This CDR3 reads CASSLSIAGTDTQYF. In DNA form, the CDR3 reads TGTGCCAGCAGCTTATCCATAGCGGGCACAGATACGCAGTATTTT. The full variable domain, its missing parts supplied by reference TRBV11-2 and TRBJ2-3, is EAGVAQSPRYKIIEKRQSVAFWCNPISGHATLYWYQQILGQGPKLLIQFQNNGVVDDSQLPKDRFSAERLKGVDSTLKIQPAKLEDSAVYLCASSLSIAGTDTQYFGPGTRLTVL.

The rearrangement links TRBV7-2 to TRBJ2-2, with a possible D match to TRBD2 (5 bases). The germline gives CDR1 SGHTA, CDR2 FQGNSA. Trimming removed 5 bases at V and 5 bases at J, with 15 bases between. CDR3 length: 15 amino acids. The DNA of the CDR3 is TGTGCCAGCAGCACCGCTAGGGAGCGGACCGGGGAGCTGTTTTTT. Its translation is CASSTARERTGELFF.

The V call is TRBV15, the J call TRBJ2-7; tentative D call: TRBD2 (6 bases). The ends were cut back, 4 bases at V and 2 bases at J, with 9 bases in the middle. The CDR3 runs 13 residues. The germline V gene has CDR1 LNHNV and CDR2 YYDKDF (reference sequence). The CDR3 DNA reads TGTGCCACCAGCAAAGGGGAGGCCTACGAGCAGTACTTC. It codes for CATSKGEAYEQYF.

Comments on this clone: One end of the junction is discordant with germline, which a read error may explain. The rearrangement links TRBV25-1 to TRBJ2-7; D gene ambiguous. The CDR3 extends over 13 amino acids. Germline loops: CDR1 MGHDK, CDR2 SYGVNS. The CDR3 here is CTSSDWQAYEQYF. CDR3 DNA sequence: TGTACCAGCAGTGATTGGCAGGCCTACGAGCAGTACTTC.

The chain employs TRBV6-6 and TRBJ1-1; the match to TRBD1 covers 7 bases. The germline V gene has CDR1 MNHNY and CDR2 SVGAGI (reference sequence). The CDR3 runs 15 residues. V shed 4 bases and J 4 bases; nucleotides not matched to a gene: 9. This CDR3 is CASSLTPTGSTEAFF. The CDR3 bases are TGTGCCAGCAGTTTGACTCCGACAGGGAGCACTGAAGCTTTCTTT.

The chain carries TRBV5-1 and TRBJ2-6, with D unclear. The germline gives CDR1 SGHRS, CDR2 YFSETQ. Trimming shortened V by 0 bases and J by 0 bases, and 13 bases separated the two germline ends. The CDR3 is made up of 18 amino acids. The CDR3 here is CASSLVVGIDSGANVLTF. The CDR3 DNA reads TGCGCCAGCAGCTTGGTGGTGGGGATTGACTCTGGGGCCAACGTCCTGACTTTC. Complete variable domain (other parts from reference TRBV5-1 and TRBJ2-6): KAGVTQTPRYLIKTRGQQVTLSCSPISGHRSVSWYQQTPGQGLQFLFEYFSETQRNKGNFPGRFSGRQFSNSRSEMNVSTLELGDSALYLCASSLVVGIDSGANVLTFGAGSRLTVL.

V and J are TRBV6-4 and TRBJ1-5, with 7 bases that match TRBD1. The CDR3 consists of 13 residues. Unmatched junction bases numbered 9, after V lost 7 bases and J lost 9 bases. Germline CDR1 is MRHNA and CDR2 is SNTAGT. CDR3 loop: CASIQGGGGPQHF. For the CDR3, the DNA is TGTGCCAGCATTCAAGGGGGCGGGGGGCCCCAGCATTTT.

The chain is built from TRBV29-1 and TRBJ1-2; tentatively, D is TRBD1 (5 bases). Trimming took 4 bases from V and 5 from J, leaving 11 bases between them. The germline V gene encodes CDR1 SQVTM and CDR2 ANQGSEA. The CDR3 sequence is 12 residues long. The CDR3 DNA follows: TGCAGCGTTGTCCAGGGTGAATATGGCTACACCTTC. Amino acid sequence: CSVVQGEYGYTF.